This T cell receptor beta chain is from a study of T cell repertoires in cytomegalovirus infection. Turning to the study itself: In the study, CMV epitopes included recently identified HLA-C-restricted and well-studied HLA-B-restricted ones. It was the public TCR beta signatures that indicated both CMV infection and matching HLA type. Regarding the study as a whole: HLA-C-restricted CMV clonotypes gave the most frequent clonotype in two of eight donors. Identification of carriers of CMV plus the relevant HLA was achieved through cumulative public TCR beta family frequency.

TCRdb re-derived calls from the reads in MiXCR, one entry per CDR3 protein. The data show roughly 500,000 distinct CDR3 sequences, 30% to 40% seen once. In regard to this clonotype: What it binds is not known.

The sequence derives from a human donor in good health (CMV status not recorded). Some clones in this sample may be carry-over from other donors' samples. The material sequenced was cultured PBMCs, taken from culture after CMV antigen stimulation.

The CDR3 DNA reads as TGTGCCAGCAGTTACCCCCGGGACTCCTATTATGGCTACACCTTC. It specifies CASSYPRDSYYGYTF. The V gene is TRBV6-6, the J gene TRBJ1-2, with D perhaps TRBD1 (5 bases). CDR3 length: 15 amino acids. Looked up from germline, CDR1 is MNHNY and CDR2 is SVGAGI (reference sequence). The V end was cut by 2 bases, the J end by 5 bases, with 15 bases between.